This TCR beta chain was recorded in a study of control samples from healthy donors and cancer patients (dated by TCRdb to 2018 to 2021). Libraries were constructed by the immunoSEQ multiplex PCR assay. Sourced from immuneACCESS, this table was stored by TCRdb with only in-frame sequences that have V and J called. A share of the clones is absent; for the studies checked, an unresolved V gene accounts for under half, and the remainder has no known explanation. A total of 150,000 to 200,000 clones appear in this sample, more than 80% of them only once. In total, the top ten clones hold just over 1.4% of the sample. To note about this clone: This clone's antigen is unknown. It has no much larger one-base neighbor in the sample; base qualities were not kept.

Sequencing was carried out using blood. The source is a man aged 25 to 40 in good health.

The DNA sequence follows: TGTGCCAGCATTAGATTGGGGGAAGCTTTCTTT. Its translation reads: CASIRLGEAFF. Here the chain combines TRBV19 and TRBJ1-1; the D gene remains uncertain. Reading from cysteine to phenylalanine, the CDR3 counts 11 amino acids. Only CDR3 DNA remains: 33 bases, in frame from the first base. V drops 9 bases and J drops 8 bases, leaving 13 bases in between. Reading the germline V gene (reference sequence) gives CDR1 LNHDA and CDR2 SQIVND. Extended through the reference TRBV19 and TRBJ1-1 proteins, this CDR3 yields the full variable domain: DGGITQSPKYLFRKEGQNVTLSCEQNLNHDAMYWYRQDPGQGLRLIYYSQIVNDFQKGDIAEGYSVSREKKESFPLTVTSAQKNPTAFYLCASIRLGEAFFGQGTRLTVV.